The clone carrying this T cell receptor beta chain appeared many times. Its antigen is unidentified. From RNA transcripts, TCR beta CDR3 regions were amplified. First-round RT-PCR with HTBI primers amplified the TCR CDR3 region. TCRdb reprocessed the multiplex PCR reads via MiXCR and lists one record per CDR3 protein. The profile shows under 650,000 distinct CDR3 sequences, about a sixth of them singletons. This sample is part of a study of T cells in Graves' hyperthyroidism and ophthalmopathy. Study-level points and caveats: Most expanded thyroid clonotypes above 0.001 recurred in blood.

After removal of 0 bases from V and 4 bases from J, the junction contained 5 bases not matched to a gene. The CDR3 extends over 18 amino acids. The V gene's germline CDR1 is KGHDR and CDR2 SFDVKD. Patients aged 18 to 65 had newly diagnosed hyperthyroidism that had lasted under 2 months. Sequencing input: blood. The sequence was obtained from a woman aged 30 to 39 with Graves' hyperthyroidism. V usage is TRBV24-1 and J usage is TRBJ2-2, with 12 nucleotides matching TRBD2. The CDR3 nucleotides are TGTGCCACCAGTGATTTGCGGGGACTAGCGGGCGGCACCGGGGAGCTGTTTTTT. Its translation is CATSDLRGLAGGTGELFF.